Following are 6 T cell receptor beta chains from one sample sequenced in a study of shared clonotypes between healthy human individuals. TCRdb's copy holds only in-frame clones and misses some; the assay was immunoSEQ multiplex PCR. The sample holds about 1,900,000 clones, over 85% seen once. Naive CD8 cells lacked CD45RO, underwent positive selection for CCR7 and left out terminally differentiated effector memory CD45RA+ cells. Sample: naive CD8+ T cells sorted from blood. The source is a man aged 18 to 30 in good health.

This clone was seen a single time. The V call is TRBV19, the J call TRBJ1-2; 7 nucleotides align to TRBD1. The trim removed 5 bases at V and 4 bases at J, leaving 7 bases unmatched. The germline V gene encodes CDR1 LNHDA and CDR2 SQIVND (reference sequence). The CDR3 contains 14 residues. DNA of the CDR3: TGTGCCAGTAGTCCTCCGGGACAGACCTATGGCTACACCTTC. It codes for CASSPPGQTYGYTF.

The V call is TRBV28, the J call TRBJ2-7; possible D gene TRBD1, 6 bases. Per the germline V gene, CDR1 is MDHEN and CDR2 is SYDVKM. CDR3 length: 16 amino acids. The ends were cut back, 7 bases at V and 0 bases at J, with 19 bases in the middle. In DNA, the CDR3 is TGTGCCAGCACCACTCCAAGGGACATCCTCTCCTACGAGCAGTACTTC. The encoded protein is CASTTPRDILSYEQYF.

Only one count was recorded for this clone. The chain couples TRBV11-2 to TRBJ2-1; TRBD1 aligns across 7 bases. V was clipped by 3 bases and J by 1 base; unmatched bases: 3. Germline V CDR1 and CDR2: SGHAT, FQNNGV. The CDR3 covers 15 residues. The CDR3 loop reads CASSFARGSYNEQFF. CDR3 nucleotide sequence: TGTGCCAGCAGCTTTGCCAGGGGGTCCTACAATGAGCAGTTCTTC.

The V and J genes are TRBV19 and TRBJ2-7, with 10 bases fitting TRBD1. The germline V gene has CDR1 LNHDA and CDR2 SQIVND (reference sequence). Trimming removed 6 bases from V and 0 bases from J; junction bases left unmatched: 8. The length of the CDR3 is 16 residues. The CDR3 reads CASRGQGSPHSYEQYF. The CDR3 nucleotides read TGTGCCAGTAGGGGACAGGGGAGCCCGCACTCCTACGAGCAGTACTTC.

This clone was seen only once. This chain uses TRBV10-3 with TRBJ2-3; 13 bases are a match to TRBD2. The trim removed 2 bases at V and 1 base at J, leaving 6 bases unmatched. Per germline, CDR1 ENHRY and CDR2 SYGVKD. The CDR3 runs to 18 residues. In nucleotides, the CDR3 is TGTGCCATCAGTGAGACTAGCGGGGGGGTAACTGGCACAGATACGCAGTATTTT. Translated: CAISETSGGVTGTDTQYF.

The chain links TRBV7-9 to TRBJ2-4; D tentatively reads TRBD1 or TRBD2 (5 bases each). CDR3 length: 17 residues. Germline V lookup: CDR1 SEHNR, CDR2 FQNEAQ (reference sequence). The V end was cut by 5 bases, the J end by 5 bases, with 22 bases between. The CDR3 spells CASSQWDGFIVQNIQYF. The CDR3 DNA sequence: TGTGCCAGCAGCCAATGGGACGGCTTTATAGTCCAAAACATTCAGTACTTC.